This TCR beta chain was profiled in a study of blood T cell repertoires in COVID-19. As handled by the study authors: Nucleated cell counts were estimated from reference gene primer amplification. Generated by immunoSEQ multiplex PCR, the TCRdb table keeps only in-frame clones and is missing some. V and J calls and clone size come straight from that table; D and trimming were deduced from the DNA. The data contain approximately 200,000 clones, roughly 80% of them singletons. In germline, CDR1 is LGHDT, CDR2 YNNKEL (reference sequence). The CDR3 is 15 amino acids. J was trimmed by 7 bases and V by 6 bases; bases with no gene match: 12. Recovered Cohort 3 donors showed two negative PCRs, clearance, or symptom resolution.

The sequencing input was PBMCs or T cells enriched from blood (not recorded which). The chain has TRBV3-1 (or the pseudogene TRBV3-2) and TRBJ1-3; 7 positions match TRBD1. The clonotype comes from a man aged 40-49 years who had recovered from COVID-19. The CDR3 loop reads CASSPPGGQGNTIYF. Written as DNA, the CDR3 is TGTGCCAGCAGTCCCCCAGGGGGGCAGGGGAACACCATATATTTT.